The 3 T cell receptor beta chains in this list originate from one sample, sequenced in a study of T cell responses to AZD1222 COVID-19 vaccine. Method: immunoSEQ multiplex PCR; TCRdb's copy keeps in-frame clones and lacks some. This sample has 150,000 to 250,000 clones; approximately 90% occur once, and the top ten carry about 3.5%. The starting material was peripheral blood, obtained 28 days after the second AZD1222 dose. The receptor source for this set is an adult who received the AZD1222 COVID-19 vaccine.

The CDR3 protein is CASSLAAAGGPYEQYF. CDR3 coding DNA: TGTGCCAGCAGCTTAGCGGCAGCGGGAGGGCCCTACGAGCAGTACTTC. The J gene is TRBJ2-7, the V gene TRBV11-3; 10 positions match TRBD2. Germline assignment: CDR1 SGHNT and CDR2 YENEEA. Losses at the gene ends were 1 base for V and 2 bases for J; bases not matched to a gene: 5. The CDR3 is made up of 16 amino acids. Based on the CDR3 plus reference TRBV11-3 and TRBJ2-7, the full variable domain is EAGVVQSPRYKIIEKKQPVAFWCNPISGHNTLYWYLQNLGQGPELLIRYENEEAVDDSQLPKDRFSAERLKGVDSTLKIQPAELGDSAVYLCASSLAAAGGPYEQYFGPGTRLTVT.

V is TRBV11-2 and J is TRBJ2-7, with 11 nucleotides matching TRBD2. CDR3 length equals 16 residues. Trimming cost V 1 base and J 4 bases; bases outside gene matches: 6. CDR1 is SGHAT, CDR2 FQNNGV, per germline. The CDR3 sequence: CASSLGTSGRAYEQYF. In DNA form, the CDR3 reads TGTGCCAGCAGCTTAGGAACTAGCGGGAGAGCTTACGAGCAGTACTTC.

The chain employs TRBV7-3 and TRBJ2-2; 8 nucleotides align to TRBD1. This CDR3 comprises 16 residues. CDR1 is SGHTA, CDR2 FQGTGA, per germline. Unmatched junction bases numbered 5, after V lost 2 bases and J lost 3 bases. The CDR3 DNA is TGTGCCAGCAGCTTACAGGGGGCTGGGGACACCGGGGAGCTGTTTTTT. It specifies CASSLQGAGDTGELFF.